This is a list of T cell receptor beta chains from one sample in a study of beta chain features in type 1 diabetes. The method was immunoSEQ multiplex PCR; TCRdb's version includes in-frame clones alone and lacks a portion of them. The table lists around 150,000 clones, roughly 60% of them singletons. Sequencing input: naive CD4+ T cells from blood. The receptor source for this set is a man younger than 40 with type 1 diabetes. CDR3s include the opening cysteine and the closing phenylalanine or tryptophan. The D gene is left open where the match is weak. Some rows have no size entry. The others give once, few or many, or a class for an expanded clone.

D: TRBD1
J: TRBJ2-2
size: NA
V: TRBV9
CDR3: CASSFGTGAAGELFF
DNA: TGTGCCAGCAGCTTTGGGACAGGGGCGGCCGGGGAGCTGTTTTTT

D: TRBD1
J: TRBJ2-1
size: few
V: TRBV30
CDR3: CAWSPRTGGTYNEQFF
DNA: TGTGCCTGGAGTCCACGGACAGGGGGGACCTACAATGAGCAGTTCTTC

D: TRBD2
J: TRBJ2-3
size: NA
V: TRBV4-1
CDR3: CASSPIGVAGGPDTQYF
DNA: TGCGCCAGCAGCCCCATCGGAGTAGCGGGGGGGCCAGATACGCAGTATTTT

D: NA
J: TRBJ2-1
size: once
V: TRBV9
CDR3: CASSARDSQYNEQFF
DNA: TGTGCCAGCAGCGCCCGGGACTCACAATACAATGAGCAGTTCTTC

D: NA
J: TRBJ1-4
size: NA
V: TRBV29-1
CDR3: CSVAETDIGEKLFF
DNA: TGCAGCGTTGCGGAGACGGATATTGGTGAAAAACTGTTTTTT

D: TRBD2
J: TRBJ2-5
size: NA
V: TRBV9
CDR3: CASSVRSGGAEETQYF
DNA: TGTGCCAGCAGCGTAAGGAGCGGGGGGGCCGAAGAGACCCAGTACTTC

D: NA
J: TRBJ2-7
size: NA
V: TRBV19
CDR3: CASSIKTRSYEQYF
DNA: TGTGCCAGTAGTATCAAGACTAGATCCTACGAGCAGTACTTC

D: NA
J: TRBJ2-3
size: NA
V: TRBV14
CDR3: CASSQLGGGTDTQYF
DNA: TGTGCCAGCAGCCAATTGGGTGGCGGCACAGATACGCAGTATTTT

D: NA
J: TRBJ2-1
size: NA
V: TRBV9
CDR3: CASSVADRSDEQFF
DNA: TGTGCCAGCAGCGTAGCAGACCGTTCGGATGAGCAGTTCTTC

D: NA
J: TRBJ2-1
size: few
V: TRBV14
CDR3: CASSHLLDNEQFF
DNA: TGTGCCAGCAGCCATCTCTTGGACAATGAGCAGTTCTTC

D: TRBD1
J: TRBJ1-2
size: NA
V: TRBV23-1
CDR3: CASSASTGAAYYGYTF
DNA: TGCGCCAGCAGTGCCTCGACAGGGGCCGCATACTATGGCTACACCTTC

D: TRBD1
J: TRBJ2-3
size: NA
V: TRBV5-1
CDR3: CASSSDRVPDTQYF
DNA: TGCGCCAGCAGCTCCGACAGGGTCCCAGATACGCAGTATTTT

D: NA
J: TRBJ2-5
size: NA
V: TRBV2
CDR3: CASSGEETQYF
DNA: TGTGCCAGCAGCGGAGAAGAGACCCAGTACTTC

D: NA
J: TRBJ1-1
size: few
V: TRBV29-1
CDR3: CSVDGYTEAFF
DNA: TGCAGCGTTGACGGGTACACTGAAGCTTTCTTT

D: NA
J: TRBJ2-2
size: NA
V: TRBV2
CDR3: CASSETGELFF
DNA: TGTGCCAGCAGTGAAACCGGGGAGCTGTTTTTT

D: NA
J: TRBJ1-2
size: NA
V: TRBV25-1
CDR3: CASSESTRNHGYTF
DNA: TGTGCCAGCAGTGAATCTACCAGGAACCATGGCTACACCTTC

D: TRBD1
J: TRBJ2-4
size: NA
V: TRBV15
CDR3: CATSRDPGGVAKNIQYF
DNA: TGTGCCACCAGCAGGGACCCAGGGGGCGTCGCCAAAAACATTCAGTACTTC

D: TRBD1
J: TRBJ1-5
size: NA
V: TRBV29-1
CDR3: CSVAGTGKQPQHF
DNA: TGCAGCGTCGCCGGGACAGGGAAACAGCCCCAGCATTTT

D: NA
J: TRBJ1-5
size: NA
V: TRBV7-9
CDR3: CASSFQGDNQPQHF
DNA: TGTGCCAGCAGCTTCCAGGGCGACAATCAGCCCCAGCATTTT

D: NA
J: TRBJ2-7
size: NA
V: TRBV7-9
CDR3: CASSLESTYEQYF
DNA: TGTGCCAGCAGCTTAGAGAGTACCTACGAGCAGTACTTC

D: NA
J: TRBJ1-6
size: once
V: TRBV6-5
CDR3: CASRGEDRSPLHF
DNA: TGTGCCAGCAGAGGGGAGGATCGGTCACCCCTCCACTTT

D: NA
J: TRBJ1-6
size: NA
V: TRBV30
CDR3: CAWSALESPLHF
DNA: TGTGCCTGGAGTGCTCTGGAATCACCCCTCCACTTT

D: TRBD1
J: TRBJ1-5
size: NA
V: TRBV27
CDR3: CASRATGGSNQPQHF
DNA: TGTGCCAGCAGGGCGACAGGGGGTAGCAATCAGCCCCAGCATTTT

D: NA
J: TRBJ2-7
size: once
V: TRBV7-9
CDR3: CASSLIGNYEQYF
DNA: TGTGCCAGCAGCTTAATAGGGAACTACGAGCAGTACTTC

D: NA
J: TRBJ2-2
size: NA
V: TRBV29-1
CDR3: CSVDGGANTGELFF
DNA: TGCAGCGTTGATGGCGGGGCGAACACCGGGGAGCTGTTTTTT

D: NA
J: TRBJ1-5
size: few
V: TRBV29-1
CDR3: CSVRQTSDQPQHF
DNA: TGCAGCGTTCGACAGACTTCGGATCAGCCCCAGCATTTT

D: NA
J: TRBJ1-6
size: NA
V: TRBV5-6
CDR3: CASSLPRRAGNLKGPLHF
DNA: TGTGCCAGCAGCCTTCCCCGGAGGGCAGGGAACCTTAAGGGACCCCTCCACTTT

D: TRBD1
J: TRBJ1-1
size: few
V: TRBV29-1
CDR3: CSVHRGRGTEAFF
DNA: TGCAGCGTCCACAGGGGGCGCGGCACTGAAGCTTTCTTT

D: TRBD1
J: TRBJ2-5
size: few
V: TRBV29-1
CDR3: CSGGQQETQYF
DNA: TGCAGCGGGGGACAGCAAGAGACCCAGTACTTC

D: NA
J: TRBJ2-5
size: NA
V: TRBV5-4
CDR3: CASSLNSPGETQYF
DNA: TGTGCCAGCAGCTTGAACTCTCCGGGGGAGACCCAGTACTTC

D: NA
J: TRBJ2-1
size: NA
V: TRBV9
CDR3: CASSQAQFF
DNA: TGTGCCAGCAGCCAGGCGCAGTTCTTC

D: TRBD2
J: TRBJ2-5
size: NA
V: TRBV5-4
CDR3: CASSADGSGVKTQYF
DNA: TGTGCCAGCAGCGCCGATGGTAGCGGGGTAAAGACCCAGTACTTC

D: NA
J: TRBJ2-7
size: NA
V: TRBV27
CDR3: CASKFIGGEFYEQYF
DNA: TGTGCCAGCAAATTTATCGGGGGCGAGTTCTACGAGCAGTACTTC

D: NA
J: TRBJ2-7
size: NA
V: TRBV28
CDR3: CASAGGPLYEQYF
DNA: TGTGCCAGCGCCGGGGGACCTCTCTACGAGCAGTACTTC

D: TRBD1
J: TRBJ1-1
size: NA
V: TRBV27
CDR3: CASSLTHDRANTEAFF
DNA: TGTGCCAGCAGTTTAACCCACGACAGGGCGAACACTGAAGCTTTCTTT

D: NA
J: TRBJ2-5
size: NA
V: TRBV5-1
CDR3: CASKLGEETQYF
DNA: TGCGCCAGCAAACTTGGTGAAGAGACCCAGTACTTC

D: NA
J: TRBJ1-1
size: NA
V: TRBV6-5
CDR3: CASSRASTEAFF
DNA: TGTGCCAGCAGCCGCGCTAGCACTGAAGCTTTCTTT

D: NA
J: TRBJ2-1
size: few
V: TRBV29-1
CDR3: CSHPRDDGDEQFF
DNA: TGCAGCCACCCCCGGGACGATGGGGATGAGCAGTTCTTC

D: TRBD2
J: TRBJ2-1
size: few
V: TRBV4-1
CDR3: CARERGSSYNEQFF
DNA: TGCGCCAGGGAGCGGGGGAGCTCCTACAATGAGCAGTTCTTC

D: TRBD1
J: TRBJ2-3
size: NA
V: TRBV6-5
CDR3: CASSSSGTGNLKVYF
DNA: TGTGCCAGCAGTTCGTCCGGGACAGGGAACCTTAAGGTGTATTTT

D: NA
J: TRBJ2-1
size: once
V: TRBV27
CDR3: CASSKGYNEQFF
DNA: TGTGCCAGCAGTAAGGGGTACAATGAGCAGTTCTTC

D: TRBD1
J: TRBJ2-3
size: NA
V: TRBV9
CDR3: CASSVETGRDTQYF
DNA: TGTGCCAGCAGCGTCGAGACAGGGCGAGATACGCAGTATTTT

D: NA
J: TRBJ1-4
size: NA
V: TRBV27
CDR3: CASRKNEKLFF
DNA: TGTGCCAGCCGGAAGAATGAAAAACTGTTTTTT